This is a list of T cell receptor beta chains from one sample in a study of blood T cell repertoires in COVID-19. The repertoire was sequenced with immunoSEQ multiplex PCR; TCRdb's copy has only in-frame clones and lacks some. The sample lists 210,000 or so clones, about four fifths occurring once. The sequenced material came from PBMCs or T cells enriched from blood (not recorded which). The receptors shown here come from a man aged 60-69 years who had recovered from COVID-19. Both conserved end residues are part of each CDR3. Each record gives: V gene, D gene, J gene, clone size, CDR3 protein, CDR3 DNA. The D gene is left open where the match is weak. Only part of the rows carry a size: once, few, many, or a class if the clone is expanded.

TRBV5-6	TRBD2	TRBJ2-5	.	CASAGGRQGVETQYF	TGTGCCAGCGCGGGGGGTCGGCAGGGAGTAGAGACCCAGTACTTC
TRBV6-1	.	TRBJ2-1	.	CASSENRGGDEQFF	TGTGCCAGCAGTGAAAATCGGGGTGGGGATGAGCAGTTCTTC
TRBV19	.	TRBJ1-6	.	CASSMDTRYSPLHF	TGTGCCAGTAGTATGGACACCCGCTATTCACCCCTCCACTTT
TRBV2	TRBD1	TRBJ1-4	.	CASTRGSGNEKLFF	TGTGCCAGCACCAGGGGGAGCGGTAATGAAAAACTGTTTTTT
TRBV18	.	TRBJ1-4	.	CASSPSGELEKLFF	TGTGCCAGCTCACCTTCAGGGGAGTTGGAAAAACTGTTTTTT
TRBV7-9	TRBD2	TRBJ2-1	.	CASSFGLAGLYNEQFF	TGTGCCAGCAGCTTCGGACTAGCGGGACTATACAATGAGCAGTTCTTC
TRBV4-2	.	TRBJ2-5	.	CASSQDLVSGGYQETQYF	TGTGCCAGCAGCCAAGATTTAGTTAGCGGCGGATACCAAGAGACCCAGTACTTC
TRBV24-1	TRBD1	TRBJ2-3	.	CATSDQRQGGTDTQYF	TGTGCCACCAGTGATCAAAGACAGGGGGGAACAGATACGCAGTATTTT
TRBV11-2	TRBD1	TRBJ2-2	.	CASSLGDRHGELFF	TGTGCCAGCAGCTTAGGGGACAGACACGGGGAGCTGTTTTTT
TRBV29-1	.	TRBJ1-2	.	CSAQGYYGYTF	TGCAGCGCTCAGGGATACTATGGCTACACCTTC
TRBV6-6	TRBD1	TRBJ1-3	.	CASSGRDRGLGNTIYF	TGTGCCAGCAGTGGCCGAGACAGGGGGCTGGGAAACACCATATATTTT
TRBV6-6	.	TRBJ1-2	few	CASSYPAGEGYTF	TGTGCCAGCAGTTACCCGGCAGGGGAAGGCTACACCTTC
TRBV28	.	TRBJ1-5	.	CASQGPNQPQHF	TGTGCCAGCCAGGGGCCCAATCAGCCCCAGCATTTT
TRBV5-1	TRBD1	TRBJ2-2	.	CASSLGQGAFTGELFF	TGCGCCAGCAGTTTGGGACAGGGGGCATTCACCGGGGAGCTGTTTTTT